Below, 5 T cell receptor beta chains from the same sample are listed, as sequenced in a study of cytomegalovirus exposure and HLA in healthy donors. Primers for the PCR totalled 60 Vbeta and 13 Jbeta. TCRdb's copy holds only in-frame clones and misses some; the assay was immunoSEQ multiplex PCR. The sample gives fewer than 250,000 clones, about 79% of which show up once; around 1.8% is in the top ten. Sequencing used PBMCs. Receptor source: a man between 18 and 29 years old in good health and CMV-seronegative.

This chain uses TRBV15 with TRBJ2-3; 7 bases line up with TRBD2. Per germline, CDR1 LNHNV and CDR2 YYDKDF (reference sequence). There are 15 residues in the CDR3. V was clipped by 4 bases and J by 1 base; unmatched bases: 5. CDR3 loop: CATSIRLAGTDTQYF. The CDR3 DNA reads TGTGCCACCAGCATTCGTCTAGCGGGCACAGATACGCAGTATTTT.

Only a few counts were recorded for this clone. The gene calls are TRBV7-2 and TRBJ2-1, with 8 nucleotides matching TRBD1. This CDR3 is built from 16 residues. J lost 10 bases, V lost 1 base, and 12 bases had no gene match. Germline V gene sequence: CDR1 SGHTA, CDR2 FQGNSA. In DNA form, the CDR3 reads TGTGCCAGCAGCTTAGACGGGCAGGGGGCGCCGAGGGAGCAGTTCTTC. It codes for CASSLDGQGAPREQFF.

The rearrangement joins TRBV11-2 to TRBJ2-3, with 11 bases lining up with TRBD2. The length of the CDR3 is 16 residues. Losses at the gene ends were 7 bases for V and 10 bases for J; bases not matched to a gene: 16. From germline, CDR1 is SGHAT and CDR2 FQNNGV. The CDR3 nucleotides read TGTGCCAGCACCAAACTAGCGGGAGAGGAGGGGGTGGCGCAGTATTTT. It translates to CASTKLAGEEGVAQYF.

This rearrangement joins TRBV18 to TRBJ2-7; 7 bases match TRBD1. Germline V CDR1 and CDR2: KGHSH, LQKENI. Unmatched junction bases numbered 7, after V lost 3 bases and J lost 2 bases. This CDR3 comprises 15 residues. The CDR3, as DNA: TGTGCCAGCTCACCGAACAGGGGCCGGGCCTACGAGCAGTACTTC. Translated: CASSPNRGRAYEQYF.

The chain joins TRBV6-6 to TRBJ1-2; 8 bases map to TRBD1. J was trimmed by 8 bases and V by 7 bases; bases with no gene match: 9. CDR1 and CDR2 from the germline V gene are MNHNY and SVGAGI (reference sequence). This CDR3 is built from 13 residues. The CDR3 DNA follows: TGTGCCAGCAATTTCCAGGGGGCGGGAGGCTACACCTTC. Translation: CASNFQGAGGYTF.